This T cell receptor beta chain was observed in a study of blood T cell repertoires in COVID-19. Study context: The United States, Italy and Spain supplied acute and convalescent COVID-19 samples. Sources were T cells, B-cell-depleted T cells, or PBMCs; the material itself was cDNA or gDNA.

V lost 0 bases and J lost 4; bases outside the gene matches: 7. CDR1 and CDR2 from the germline V gene are GTSNPN and SVGIG (reference sequence). There are 15 residues in the CDR3. Original analysis: Reference gene primer amplification gave nucleated cell count estimates. Generated by immunoSEQ multiplex PCR, the TCRdb table keeps only in-frame clones and is missing some. V, J and clone size are those of that table, while D and trimming were read from the DNA. Of approximately 110,000 clones in the sample, roughly 80% are singletons; the top ten hold approximately 9%. The chain carries TRBV30 and TRBJ1-2; TRBD1 agrees at 8 bases. This receptor was obtained from a woman in her sixties or seventies with acute or convalescent COVID-19. Sequences were obtained from peripheral blood. CDR3 residues: CAWSVGQAVGYGYTF. The CDR3 DNA reads as TGTGCCTGGAGTGTGGGACAGGCGGTAGGCTATGGCTACACCTTC.